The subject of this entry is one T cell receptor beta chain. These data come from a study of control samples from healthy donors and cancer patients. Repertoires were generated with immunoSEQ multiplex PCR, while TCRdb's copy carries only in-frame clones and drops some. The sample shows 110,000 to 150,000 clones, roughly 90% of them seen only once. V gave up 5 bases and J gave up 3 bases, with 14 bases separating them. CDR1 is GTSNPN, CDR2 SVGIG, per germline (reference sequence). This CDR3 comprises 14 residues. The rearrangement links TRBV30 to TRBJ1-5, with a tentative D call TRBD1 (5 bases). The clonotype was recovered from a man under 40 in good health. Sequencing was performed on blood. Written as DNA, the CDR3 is TGTGCCTGGCAACAAGGGGATTTCAATCAGCCCCAGCATTTT. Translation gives CAWQQGDFNQPQHF.